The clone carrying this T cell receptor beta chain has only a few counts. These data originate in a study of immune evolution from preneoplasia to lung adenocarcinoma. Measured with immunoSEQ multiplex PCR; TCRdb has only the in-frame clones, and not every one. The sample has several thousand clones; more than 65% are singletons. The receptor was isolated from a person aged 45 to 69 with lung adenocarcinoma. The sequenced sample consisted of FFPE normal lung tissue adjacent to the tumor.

Here the CDR3 reads CASSSASWGQDEKLFF. The CDR3 nucleotides read TGTGCCAGCAGCAGCGCGTCGTGGGGGCAGGATGAAAAACTGTTTTTT. The V and J genes are TRBV27 and TRBJ1-4; weak D call: TRBD1 (6 bases). V lost 6 bases and J lost 6, with 20 bases in between. CDR3 length: 16 amino acids. The germline V gene encodes CDR1 MNHEY and CDR2 SMNVEV (reference sequence).